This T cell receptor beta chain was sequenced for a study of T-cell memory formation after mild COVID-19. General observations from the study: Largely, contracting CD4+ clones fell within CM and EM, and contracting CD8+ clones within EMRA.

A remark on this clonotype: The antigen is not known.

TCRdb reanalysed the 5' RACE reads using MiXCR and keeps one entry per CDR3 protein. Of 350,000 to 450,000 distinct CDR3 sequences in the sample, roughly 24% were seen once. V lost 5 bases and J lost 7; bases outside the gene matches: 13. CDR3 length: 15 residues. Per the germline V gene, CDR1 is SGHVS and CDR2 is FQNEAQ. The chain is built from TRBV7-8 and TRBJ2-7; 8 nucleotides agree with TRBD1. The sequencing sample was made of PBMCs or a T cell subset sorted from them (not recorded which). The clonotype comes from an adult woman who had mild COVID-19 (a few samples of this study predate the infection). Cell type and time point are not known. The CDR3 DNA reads TGTGCCAGCAGCCCGCTGGGACAGGCCCGAGGGGAGCAGTACTTC. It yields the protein CASSPLGQARGEQYF. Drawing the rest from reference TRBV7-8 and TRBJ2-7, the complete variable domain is GAGVSQSPRYKVAKRGQDVALRCDPISGHVSLFWYQQALGQGPEFLTYFQNEAQLDKSGLPSDRFFAERPEGSVSTLKIQRTQQEDSAVYLCASSPLGQARGEQYFGPGTRLTVT.